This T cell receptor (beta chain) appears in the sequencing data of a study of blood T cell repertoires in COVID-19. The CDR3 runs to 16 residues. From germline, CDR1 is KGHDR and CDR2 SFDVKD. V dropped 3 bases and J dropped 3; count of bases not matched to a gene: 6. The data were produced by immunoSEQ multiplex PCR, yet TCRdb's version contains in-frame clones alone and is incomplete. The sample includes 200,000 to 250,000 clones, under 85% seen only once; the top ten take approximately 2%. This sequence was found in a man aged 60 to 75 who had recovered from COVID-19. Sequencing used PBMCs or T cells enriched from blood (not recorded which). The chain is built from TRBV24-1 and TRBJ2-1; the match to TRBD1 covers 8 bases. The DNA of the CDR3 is TGTGCCACCAGTGATCGTGGACAGGGAAACTACAATGAGCAGTTCTTC. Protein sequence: CATSDRGQGNYNEQFF.